This T cell receptor beta chain emerged from a study of T cells in Graves' hyperthyroidism and ophthalmopathy. The CDR3 spans 16 residues. V lost 0 bases, J lost 4 bases, and 5 bases stayed unmatched. Looked up from germline, CDR1 is LNHNV and CDR2 is YYDKDF (reference sequence). RNA transcripts were the template for amplifying TCR beta CDR3 regions. First-round RT-PCR with HTBI primers amplified the TCR CDR3 region. TCRdb passed the multiplex PCR reads through MiXCR, listing each CDR3 protein once. The data contain 500,000 to 800,000 distinct CDR3 sequences, about 45% of them singletons. The rearrangement links TRBV15 to TRBJ2-3, with TRBD2 matching over 9 bases. The origin of this receptor is an adult man with Graves' disease, either hyperthyroidism or ophthalmopathy (not recorded which). The sequenced sample was peripheral blood or thyroid tissue (not recorded which). The CDR3, as DNA: TGTGCCACCAGCAGAGATCTAGCGGGAAGGGCAGATACGCAGTATTTT. Translating gives CATSRDLAGRADTQYF.